This T cell receptor (beta chain) was sequenced during a study of blood T cell repertoires in COVID-19. Across the whole study: PBMCs, B-cell-depleted T cells, or T cells were the source of the cDNA or gDNA that made up the material.

Method: immunoSEQ multiplex PCR; TCRdb's copy keeps in-frame clones and lacks some. Counted here are about 360,000 clones, over 75% occurring once; the ten biggest clones make up 1% to 1.5%. Everyone who took part was roughly 18 to 95 years old, and they came from about two dozen US areas. Either two negative PCRs, clearance, or symptom resolution qualified Cohort 3 donors as recovered. V shed 0 bases and J shed 3 bases, with 9 bases lying between them. Germline values: CDR1 LNHDA, CDR2 SQIVND (reference sequence). The CDR3 extends over 15 amino acids. The chain couples TRBV19 to TRBJ2-1; maybe TRBD1 (6 bases). This receptor was identified in a man in his thirties or forties who had recovered from COVID-19. Sequencing was done on a sample of PBMCs or T cells enriched from blood (not recorded which). This CDR3 reads CASSIDNRVYNEQFF. For the CDR3, the DNA is TGTGCCAGTAGTATAGATAACAGGGTCTACAATGAGCAGTTCTTC.